What follows is one T cell receptor (beta chain) and its context. Its antigen is unknown. One base away there is no much larger clone; base qualities are not given. The identical CDR3 is also encoded by other nucleotide sequences in the sample. The sample belongs to a study of blood T cell repertoires in COVID-19 (dated by TCRdb to 2020 to 2021). With regard to the full study: Collaborator samples came from the United States, Italy and Spain and covered acute and convalescent phases of COVID-19. The material from the prospective study consisted of cDNA or gDNA derived from T cells, B-cell-depleted T cells, or PBMCs. Deeply sampled blood TCRbeta repertoires from subjects exposed to, actively infected with, or recovered from COVID-19 were included in the dataset. A freely available public database, intended as a resource for researchers studying the immune response to SARS-CoV-2, is where the repertoires were released. The samples were drawn from the first 160 participants of the ongoing ImmuneRACE study and from some 1,300 subjects provided by 6 global collaborators. Nearly every sample came with metadata listing a de-identified subject ID, COVID-19 status, age in years and sex. HLA class I and class II types, where available, came from metadata supplied by the sample provider rather than from assay-based typing. The paper's findings and limits, for the study overall: The amount of clinical and demographic metadata varied by source and participant and was provided uncurated.

Taken from the germline V gene, the CDR1 and CDR2 loops are SNHLY and FYNNEI. The CDR3 covers 12 residues, taking in both the cysteine and the phenylalanine. Of the read, only the CDR3 DNA is kept; its 36 bases are in frame from base 1. At the junction V is shortened by 2 bases and J by 4 bases, with 5 bases in between. Each collaborating institution followed its own protocols to collect whole blood in K2EDTA tubes. For TCRbeta analysis, collaborator samples were shipped as frozen whole blood, as isolated PBMCs, or as DNA extracted from either sample type. TCRbeta CDR3 regions were amplified from genomic DNA by means of the immunoSEQ Assay, a bias-controlled multiplex PCR. The authors' pipeline ran thus. The number of nucleated cells in each sample was estimated from the amplification of reference gene primers within the assay. Sequence reads were collapsed and filtered to measure the absolute abundance of every unique TCRbeta CDR3 rearrangement. For each sample, productive Simpson clonality was calculated as the square root of Simpson's diversity index across productive rearrangements. TCRdb retrieved this table from immuneACCESS and kept in-frame rearrangements only. Not all clones are present; in checked studies, unresolved V genes account for under half, and no reason is known for the remainder. That table is the source of V, J and clone size, and D and trimming were worked out from the DNA. The sample has fewer than 300,000 clones on record, 65% to 90% of them singletons. The ten largest clonotypes hold about an eighth of the sample.

What was sequenced was peripheral blood. The rearranged chain carries TRBV2 and TRBJ1-1, with the D gene uncertain. The TCR originated in a human donor in a cohort sampled during active COVID-19. This receptor carries the CDR3 CASSEHGTEAFF. The sequenced DNA: TGTGCCAGCAGTGAACACGGCACTGAAGCTTTCTTT.